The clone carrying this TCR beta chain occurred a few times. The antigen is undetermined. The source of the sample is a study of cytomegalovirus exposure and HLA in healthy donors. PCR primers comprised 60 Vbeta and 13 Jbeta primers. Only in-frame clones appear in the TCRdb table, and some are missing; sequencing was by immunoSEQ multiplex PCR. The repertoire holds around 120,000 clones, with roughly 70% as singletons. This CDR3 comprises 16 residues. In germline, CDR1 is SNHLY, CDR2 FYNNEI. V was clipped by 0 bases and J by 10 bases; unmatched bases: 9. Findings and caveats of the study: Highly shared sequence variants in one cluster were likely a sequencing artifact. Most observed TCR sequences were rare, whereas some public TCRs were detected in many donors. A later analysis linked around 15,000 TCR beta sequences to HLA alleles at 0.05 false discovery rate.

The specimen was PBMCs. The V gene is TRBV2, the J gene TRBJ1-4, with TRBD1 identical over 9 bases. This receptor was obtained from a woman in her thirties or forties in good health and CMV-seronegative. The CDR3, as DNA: TGTGCCAGCAGTGAAGCGGTGGGGACAGGGTATAGAAAACTGTTTTTT. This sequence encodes CASSEAVGTGYRKLFF.